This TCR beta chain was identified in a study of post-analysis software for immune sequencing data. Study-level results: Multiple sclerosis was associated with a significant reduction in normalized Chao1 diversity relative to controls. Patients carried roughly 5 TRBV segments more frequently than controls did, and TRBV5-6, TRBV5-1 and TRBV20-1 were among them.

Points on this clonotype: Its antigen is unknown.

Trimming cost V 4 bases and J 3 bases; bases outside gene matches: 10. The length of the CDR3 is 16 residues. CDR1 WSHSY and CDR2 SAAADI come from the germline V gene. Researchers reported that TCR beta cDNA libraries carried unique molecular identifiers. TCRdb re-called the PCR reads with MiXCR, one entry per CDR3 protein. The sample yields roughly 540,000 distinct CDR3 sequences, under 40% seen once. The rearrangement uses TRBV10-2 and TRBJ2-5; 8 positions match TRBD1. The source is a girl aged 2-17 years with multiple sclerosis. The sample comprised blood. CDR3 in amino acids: CASSVRGRGLEETQYF. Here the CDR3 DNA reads TGCGCCAGCAGTGTTCGGGGCAGGGGGCTAGAAGAGACCCAGTACTTC.